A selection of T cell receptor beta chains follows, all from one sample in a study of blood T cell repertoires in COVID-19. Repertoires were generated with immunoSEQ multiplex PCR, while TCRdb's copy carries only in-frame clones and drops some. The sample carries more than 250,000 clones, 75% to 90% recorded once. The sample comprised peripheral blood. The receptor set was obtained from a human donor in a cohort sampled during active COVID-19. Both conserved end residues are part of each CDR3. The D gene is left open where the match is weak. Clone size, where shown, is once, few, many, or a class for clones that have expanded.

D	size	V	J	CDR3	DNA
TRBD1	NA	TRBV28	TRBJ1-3	CASSYSRDRGIGNTIYF	TGTGCCAGCAGCTACAGCCGGGACAGGGGCATTGGAAACACCATATATTTT
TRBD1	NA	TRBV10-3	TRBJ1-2	CAISDLETKGANSKANYGYTF	TGTGCCATCAGTGACCTCGAGACTAAGGGGGCTAATTCTAAAGCTAACTATGGCTACACCTTC
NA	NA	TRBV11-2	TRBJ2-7	CASSHYEQYF	TGTGCCAGCAGCCACTACGAGCAGTACTTC
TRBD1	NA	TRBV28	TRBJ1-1	CASSSGGPNTEAFF	TGTGCCAGCAGTTCAGGGGGCCCCAACACTGAAGCTTTCTTT
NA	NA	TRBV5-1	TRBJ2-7	CASSLLGANTASGGYEQYF	TGCGCCAGCAGCTTGTTGGGGGCCAACACCGCCTCTGGGGGCTACGAGCAGTACTTC
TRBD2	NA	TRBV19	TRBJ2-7	CASSIPGERGYEQYF	TGTGCCAGTAGTATCCCCGGGGAGCGGGGCTACGAGCAGTACTTC
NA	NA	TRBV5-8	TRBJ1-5	CASSSGGFWGDNQPQHF	TGTGCCAGCAGCTCGGGGGGCTTCTGGGGGGACAATCAGCCCCAGCATTTT
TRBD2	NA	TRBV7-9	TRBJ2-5	CASSLLAGGLGTQYF	TGTGCCAGCAGCCTACTAGCGGGGGGGCTCGGGACCCAGTACTTC
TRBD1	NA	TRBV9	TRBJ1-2	CASSVDIGQALGYTF	TGTGCCAGCAGCGTAGATATCGGACAGGCCTTGGGCTACACCTTC
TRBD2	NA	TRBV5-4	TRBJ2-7	CASSSPGGGPYEQYF	TGTGCCAGCAGCTCCCCCGGCGGGGGGCCCTACGAGCAGTACTTC
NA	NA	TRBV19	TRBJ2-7	CASSINGQSGEQYF	TGTGCCAGTAGTATCAATGGACAGTCAGGGGAGCAGTACTTC
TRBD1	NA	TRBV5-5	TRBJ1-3	CASSITGDGTIYF	TGTGCCAGCAGCATTACAGGGGACGGCACCATATATTTT
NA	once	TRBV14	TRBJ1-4	CASSQDRAGVGGKLFF	TGTGCCAGCAGCCAAGATCGGGCAGGGGTTGGAGGAAAACTGTTTTTT
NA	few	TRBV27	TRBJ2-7	CASSLSGVRGVDEQYF	TGTGCCAGCAGTTTGTCCGGTGTCAGGGGAGTCGACGAGCAGTACTTC
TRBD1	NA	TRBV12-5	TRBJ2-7	CASGLAGGWGEQYF	TGTGCTAGTGGTTTGGCAGGGGGCTGGGGGGAGCAGTACTTC
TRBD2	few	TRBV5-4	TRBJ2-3	CASSSGLAGGDTQYF	TGTGCCAGCAGCTCGGGACTAGCGGGGGGTGATACGCAGTATTTT
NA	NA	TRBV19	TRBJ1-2	CASSIRQGHYGYTF	TGTGCCAGTAGTATTCGGCAGGGCCACTATGGCTACACCTTC
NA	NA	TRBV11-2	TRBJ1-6	CATAFGRDSPLHF	TGTGCCACAGCATTTGGGCGGGATTCACCCCTCCACTTT
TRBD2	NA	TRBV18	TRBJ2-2	CASSRETSGSSGELFF	TGTGCCAGCTCTCGCGAGACTAGCGGGAGTTCCGGGGAGCTGTTTTTT
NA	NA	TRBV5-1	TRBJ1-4	CASSLRDTNEKLFF	TGCGCCAGCAGCTTGCGGGACACAAATGAAAAACTGTTTTTT
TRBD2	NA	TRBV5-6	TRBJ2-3	CASSRPRAGVADTQYF	TGTGCCAGCAGCCGCCCGCGGGCGGGAGTGGCAGATACGCAGTATTTT
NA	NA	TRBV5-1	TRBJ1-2	CASSAGWKGFMRGDYGYTF	TGCGCCAGCAGCGCGGGGTGGAAGGGGTTCATGAGAGGTGACTATGGCTACACCTTC
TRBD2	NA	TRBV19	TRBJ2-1	CASSIPGGPYEQFF	TGTGCCAGTAGTATACCGGGGGGGCCCTATGAGCAGTTCTTC
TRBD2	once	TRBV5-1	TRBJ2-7	CASSPSGGSSYEQYF	TGCGCCAGCAGCCCTAGCGGCGGGTCCTCCTACGAGCAGTACTTC
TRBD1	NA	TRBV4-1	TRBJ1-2	CASSQERTGNYGYTF	TGCGCCAGCAGCCAAGAAAGGACAGGAAACTATGGCTACACCTTC
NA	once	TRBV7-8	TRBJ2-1	CASSSTSRISRNEQFF	TGTGCCAGCAGCTCGACATCCAGGATATCAAGGAATGAGCAGTTCTTC
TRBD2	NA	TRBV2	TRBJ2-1	CASSDSPSGARNEQFF	TGTGCCAGCAGTGATTCCCCTAGCGGGGCCCGCAATGAGCAGTTCTTC
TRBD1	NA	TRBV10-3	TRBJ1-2	CAISAGQGNDGYTF	TGTGCCATCAGTGCGGGACAGGGAAACGATGGCTACACCTTC
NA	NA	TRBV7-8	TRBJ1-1	CASSFGRNTEAFF	TGTGCCAGCAGCTTTGGCAGGAACACTGAAGCTTTCTTT
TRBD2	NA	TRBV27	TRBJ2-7	CASSFTRLAGYEQYF	TGTGCCAGCAGTTTTACCCGGCTAGCGGGGTACGAGCAGTACTTC
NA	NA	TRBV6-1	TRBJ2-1	CASSETGEQFF	TGTGCCAGCAGTGAAACGGGAGAGCAGTTCTTC
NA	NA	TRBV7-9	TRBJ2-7	CASSLLDKTYEQYF	TGTGCCAGCAGCTTACTGGACAAAACCTACGAGCAGTACTTC